The 21 T cell receptor beta chains below were found in one sample sequenced in a study of cytomegalovirus exposure and HLA in healthy donors (TCRdb year 2017). The library was made by the immunoSEQ multiplex PCR assay. The multiplex PCR relied on a mix of 60 forward primers for TCR Vbeta segments and 13 reverse primers for TCR Jbeta segments. What TCRdb holds here is the immuneACCESS table cut down to in-frame rearrangements. Part of the clones is not present; checked against another copy, under half of the missing clones reflect an unresolved V gene, and the others are unexplained. The sample records roughly 130,000 clones, around 83% of which are singletons. 1% to 1.5% of the sample rests with the top ten. Material: PBMCs. These receptors all come from a girl aged 2 to 9 in good health and CMV-seronegative.

The chain links TRBV13 to TRBJ2-3; no clear D gene. V was pared by 0 bases and J by 6 bases, with 10 bases between. Germline V gives CDR1 PRHDT, CDR2 FYEKMQ (reference sequence). CDR3 length equals 14 residues. CDR3: CASSLGLSSDTQYF. CDR3 sequence (DNA): TGTGCCAGCAGCTTAGGCCTGTCCTCCGATACGCAGTATTTT. Drawing the rest from reference TRBV13 and TRBJ2-3, the complete variable domain is AAGVIQSPRHLIKEKRETATLKCYPIPRHDTVYWYQQGPGQDPQFLISFYEKMQSDKGSIPDRFSAQQFSDYHSELNMSSLELGDSALYFCASSLGLSSDTQYFGPGTRLTVL.

The V and J genes are TRBV10-1 and TRBJ2-1; 9 bases align to TRBD2. V shed 3 bases and J 10 bases; nucleotides not matched to a gene: 7. Per germline, CDR1 WNHNN and CDR2 SYGVQD (reference sequence). The CDR3 has 14 amino acids. The CDR3 reads CASSDSGREREQFF. DNA for the CDR3: TGCGCCAGCAGTGATAGCGGGAGAGAACGAGAGCAGTTCTTC.

This clone was seen a single time. The chain has TRBV6-1 and TRBJ2-3; TRBD1 matches at 8 bases. Germline CDR1 is MNHNS and CDR2 is SASEGT. The CDR3 is made up of 14 amino acids. Trimming cost V 6 bases and J 6 bases; bases outside gene matches: 8. This CDR3 is CASSGQGFVDTQYF. Here the CDR3 DNA reads TGTGCCAGCAGCGGACAGGGCTTTGTGGATACGCAGTATTTT.

J is TRBJ1-5 and V is TRBV7-6; 9 bases align to TRBD1. V dropped 0 bases and J dropped 2; count of bases not matched to a gene: 5. This CDR3 comprises 17 residues. The germline V gene has CDR1 SGHVS and CDR2 FNYEAQ. CDR3 residues: CASSLAGTGFRNQPQHF. The CDR3, as DNA: TGTGCCAGCAGCTTAGCCGGGACAGGGTTTCGCAATCAGCCCCAGCATTTT.

The genes are TRBV7-9 and TRBJ2-1, with D unclear. Trimming left V 5 bases short and J 5 bases short, with 7 bases between. The germline V gene has CDR1 SEHNR and CDR2 FQNEAQ (reference sequence). The CDR3 covers 12 residues. CDR3 DNA: TGTGCCAGCAGCAGAGCCAACAATGAGCAGTTCTTC. This translates into CASSRANNEQFF.

The chain combines TRBV7-3 with TRBJ2-1; no firm D call. The germline V gene has CDR1 SGHTA and CDR2 FQGTGA. Between the trimmed V and J ends, which lost 2 bases and 6 bases, there was a span of 5 bases. The CDR3 sequence is 12 residues long. The CDR3 loop reads CASSLDSNEQFF. The CDR3 DNA reads as TGTGCCAGCAGCTTAGACTCCAATGAGCAGTTCTTC.

The V and J genes are TRBV7-2 and TRBJ1-1; D remains ambiguous. Trimming pared 1 base from V and 0 bases from J, leaving 6 bases between. The CDR3 spans 14 residues. The germline V gene has CDR1 SGHTA and CDR2 FQGNSA. In DNA form, the CDR3 reads TGTGCCAGCAGCTTAGGGGCCATGAACACTGAAGCTTTCTTT. Encoded protein: CASSLGAMNTEAFF.

V usage is TRBV11-2 and J usage is TRBJ2-7; 12 nucleotides align to TRBD1. This CDR3 spans 16 amino acids. Germline V gene lookup returns CDR1 SGHAT and CDR2 FQNNGV. Trimming at V came to 6 bases and at J to 3 bases, leaving 9 bases not matched to a gene. The DNA for the CDR3 is TGTGCCAGCAGTCTTGCCGGGACAGGGGGCCTCTACGAGCAGTACTTC. Protein product: CASSLAGTGGLYEQYF.

The V gene is TRBV6-5, the J gene TRBJ1-3; D might be TRBD1 (6 bases). The V end lost 6 bases, the J end lost 0 bases, and 12 bases lay between the germline ends. Germline CDR1 reads MNHEY; CDR2 reads SVGAGI. The CDR3 is 15 residues long. The CDR3 protein is CASSSDRSSGNTIYF. Here the CDR3 DNA reads TGTGCCAGCAGCTCAGACAGGAGCTCTGGAAACACCATATATTTT.

In regard to this clone: The junction does not match germline at one end; this may be a read error. The rearrangement uses TRBV7-7 and TRBJ2-5, with D tentatively TRBD1 (6 bases). Germline V CDR1 and CDR2: SSHAT, FNYEAQ (reference sequence). The CDR3 is 15 amino acids. The DNA for the CDR3 is TGTGCTAGCAGCCGGAGGAGAGGGGGAACAGAGACCCAGTACTTC. Protein product: CASSRRRGGTETQYF.

The chain uses TRBV6-5 and TRBJ2-2; 9 bases are a match to TRBD1. Losses at the gene ends were 9 bases for V and 5 bases for J; bases not matched to a gene: 7. Per germline, CDR1 MNHEY and CDR2 SVGAGI. This CDR3 region has 14 residues. CDR3 sequence: CASQSDRGTGELFF. The CDR3 nucleotides read TGTGCCAGTCAGTCGGACAGGGGAACCGGGGAGCTGTTTTTT.

This chain joins TRBV4-3 and TRBJ1-2; 7 nucleotides line up with TRBD1. V gave up 0 bases and J gave up 2 bases; unmatched junction bases: 6. This CDR3 has 16 residues. CDR1 is LGHNA, CDR2 YSLEER, per germline. The CDR3 sequence: CASSQDLDRANYGYTF. Here the CDR3 DNA reads TGCGCCAGCAGCCAAGATCTTGACAGGGCGAACTATGGCTACACCTTC.

The V gene is TRBV4-2, the J gene TRBJ2-1, with 7 bases lining up with TRBD2. Germline V gene data show CDR1 as LGHNA and CDR2 as YNFKEQ. The CDR3 runs to 14 residues. With 5 bases clipped from V and 5 bases from J, the junction kept 6 bases outside the gene matches. CDR3 region: CASSSRDYNNEQFF. The CDR3 DNA reads as TGTGCCAGCAGCTCGCGGGACTACAACAATGAGCAGTTCTTC.

Remarks on this clone: At one end the junction does not follow the germline gene, possibly because of a read error. V and J are TRBV9 and TRBJ2-7, with D possibly being TRBD1 (5 bases). This CDR3 is built from 15 residues. CDR1 and CDR2 from the germline V gene are SGDLS and YYNGEE. The CDR3 region is CASTVRGLNLYEQYF. In DNA, the CDR3 is TGTGCCAGCACCGTAAGGGGTCTCAACCTCTACGAGCAGTACTTC.

In this sample, this clone turned up once. V gene TRBV30 combines with J gene TRBJ1-5, with a possible D match to TRBD1 (6 bases). The CDR3 extends over 16 amino acids. The germline V gene has CDR1 GTSNPN and CDR2 SVGIG (reference sequence). V lost 2 bases to trimming and J lost 3 bases, with 17 bases between them. CDR3 in amino acids: CAWSHGAGVNNQPQHF. The CDR3, as DNA: TGTGCCTGGAGTCATGGCGCAGGGGTGAACAATCAGCCCCAGCATTTT.

This chain uses TRBV28 with TRBJ1-2, with 7 bases that match TRBD1. Trimming cost V 6 bases and J 7 bases; bases outside gene matches: 14. From germline, CDR1 is MDHEN and CDR2 SYDVKM. The CDR3 length is 15 residues. As DNA, the CDR3 is TGTGCCAGCAGGGCAGAAGGGGGCGCCGGTGGTGGCTACACCTTC. Translation: CASRAEGGAGGGYTF.

This clone was recorded only once. This sequence joins TRBV29-1 and TRBJ2-3, with 14 bases lining up with TRBD2. The junction had 8 bases not matched to a gene; V was cut back by 7 bases and J by 5 bases. The CDR3 spans 15 residues. The germline CDR1 and CDR2 sequences are SQVTM and ANQGSEA. CDR3 loop: CSARLAGGPGDTQYF. The DNA of the CDR3 is TGCAGCGCTCGACTAGCGGGAGGGCCCGGAGATACGCAGTATTTT.

The chain joins TRBV11-3 to TRBJ2-2; 10 bases line up with TRBD1. Trimming cost V 5 bases and J 4 bases; bases outside gene matches: 4. The CDR3 contains 15 residues. The germline V gene encodes CDR1 SGHNT and CDR2 YENEEA. The CDR3 is CASSPRTGGTGELFF. The CDR3, as DNA: TGTGCCAGCAGCCCAAGGACAGGGGGCACCGGGGAGCTGTTTTTT.

This chain uses TRBV19 with TRBJ1-1; 7 bases agree with TRBD1. This CDR3 region has 14 residues. Germline V gene data show CDR1 as LNHDA and CDR2 as SQIVND (reference sequence). After removal of 6 bases from V and 4 bases from J, the junction contained 8 bases not matched to a gene. This CDR3 reads CASRLQGWGTEAFF. The CDR3 coding sequence is TGTGCCAGTAGGTTACAGGGGTGGGGCACTGAAGCTTTCTTT.

V usage is TRBV9 and J usage is TRBJ1-1; TRBD1 agrees at 12 bases. Germline CDR1 reads SGDLS; CDR2 reads YYNGEE. The V gene end was trimmed by 3 bases and the J gene end by 9 bases; junction bases not matched to a gene: 9. This CDR3 region has 15 residues. The chain's CDR3 is CASSALGQGAHKAFF. The CDR3 DNA reads as TGTGCCAGCAGCGCGCTGGGACAGGGGGCTCACAAAGCTTTCTTT. Looking up the rest from reference TRBV9 and TRBJ1-1 gives the full variable domain: DSGVTQTPKHLITATGQRVTLRCSPRSGDLSVYWYQQSLDQGLQFLIQYYNGEERAKGNILERFSAQQFPDLHSELNLSSLELGDSALYFCASSALGQGAHKAFFGQGTRLTVV.

This chain links TRBV5-1 with TRBJ2-1; tentative D call: TRBD1 (5 bases). The CDR3 contains 12 residues. Germline assignment: CDR1 SGHRS and CDR2 YFSETQ. Trimming pared 3 bases from V and 10 bases from J, leaving 11 bases between. The CDR3 DNA is TGCGCCAGCAGCTCAAACAGACAGGAGCAGTTCTTC. Residues: CASSSNRQEQFF.